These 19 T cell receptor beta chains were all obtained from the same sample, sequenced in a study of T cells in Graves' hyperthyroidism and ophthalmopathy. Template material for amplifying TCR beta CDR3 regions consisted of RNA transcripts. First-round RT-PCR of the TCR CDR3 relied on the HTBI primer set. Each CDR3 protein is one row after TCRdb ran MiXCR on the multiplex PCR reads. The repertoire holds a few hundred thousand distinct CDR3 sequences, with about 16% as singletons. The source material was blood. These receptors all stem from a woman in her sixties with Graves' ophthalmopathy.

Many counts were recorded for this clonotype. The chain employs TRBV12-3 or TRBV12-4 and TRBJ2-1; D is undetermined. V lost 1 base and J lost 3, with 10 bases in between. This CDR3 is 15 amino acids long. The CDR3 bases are TGTGCCAGCAGTTTAGATAGCCTCGACTACAATGAGCAGTTCTTC. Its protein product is CASSLDSLDYNEQFF.

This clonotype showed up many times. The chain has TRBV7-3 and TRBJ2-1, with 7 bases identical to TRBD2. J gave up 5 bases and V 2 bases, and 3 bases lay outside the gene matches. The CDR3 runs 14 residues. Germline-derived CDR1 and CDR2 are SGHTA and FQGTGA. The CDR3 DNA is TGTGCCAGCAGCTTACTCGCGGGGGACAATGAGCAGTTCTTC. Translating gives CASSLLAGDNEQFF.

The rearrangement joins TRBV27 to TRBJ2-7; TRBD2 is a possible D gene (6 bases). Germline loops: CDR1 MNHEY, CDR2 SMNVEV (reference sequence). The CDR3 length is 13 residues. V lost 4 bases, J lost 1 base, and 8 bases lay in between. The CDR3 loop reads CASSWRESYEQYF. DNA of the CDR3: TGTGCCAGCAGTTGGAGGGAGTCCTACGAGCAGTACTTC.

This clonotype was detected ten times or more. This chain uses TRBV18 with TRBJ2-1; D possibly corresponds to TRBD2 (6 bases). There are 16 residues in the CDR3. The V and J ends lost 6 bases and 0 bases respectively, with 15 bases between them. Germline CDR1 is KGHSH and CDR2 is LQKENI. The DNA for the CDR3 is TGTGCCAGCTCTCCTTTAGGGACTGGCTCCTACAATGAGCAGTTCTTC. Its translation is CASSPLGTGSYNEQFF.

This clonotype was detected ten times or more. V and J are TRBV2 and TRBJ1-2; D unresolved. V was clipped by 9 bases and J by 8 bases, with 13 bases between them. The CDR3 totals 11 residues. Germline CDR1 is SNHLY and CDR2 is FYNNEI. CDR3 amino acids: CARASGNGYTF. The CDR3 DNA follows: TGTGCCAGGGCCTCCGGGAACGGCTACACCTTC.

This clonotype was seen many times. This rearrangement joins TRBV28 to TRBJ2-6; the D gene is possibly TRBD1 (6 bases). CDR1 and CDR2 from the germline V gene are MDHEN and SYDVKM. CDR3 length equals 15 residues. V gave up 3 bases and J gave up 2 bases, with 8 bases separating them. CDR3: CASSFSGAGANVLTF. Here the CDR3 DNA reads TGTGCCAGCAGTTTTTCAGGGGCTGGGGCCAACGTCCTGACTTTC.

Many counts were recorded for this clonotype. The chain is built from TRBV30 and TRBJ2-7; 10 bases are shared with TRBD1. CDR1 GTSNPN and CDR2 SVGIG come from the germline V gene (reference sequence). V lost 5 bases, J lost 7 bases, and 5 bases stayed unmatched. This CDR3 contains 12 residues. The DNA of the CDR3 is TGTGCCTGGCGACAGGGGGCGCGGGAGCAGTACTTC. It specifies CAWRQGAREQYF. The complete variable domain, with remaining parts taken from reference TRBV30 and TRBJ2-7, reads SQTIHQWPATLVQPVGSPLSLECTVEGTSNPNLYWYRQAAGRGLQLLFYSVGIGQISSEVPQNLSASRPQDRQFILSSKKLLLSDSGFYLCAWRQGAREQYFGPGTRLTVT.

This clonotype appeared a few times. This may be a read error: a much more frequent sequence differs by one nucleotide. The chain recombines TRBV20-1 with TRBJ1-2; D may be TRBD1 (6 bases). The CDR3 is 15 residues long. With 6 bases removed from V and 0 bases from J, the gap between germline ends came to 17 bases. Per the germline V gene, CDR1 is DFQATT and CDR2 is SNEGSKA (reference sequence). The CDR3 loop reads CSAPKEGVTNYGYTF. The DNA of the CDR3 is TGCAGTGCCCCGAAGGAGGGGGTCACTAACTATGGCTACACCTTC.

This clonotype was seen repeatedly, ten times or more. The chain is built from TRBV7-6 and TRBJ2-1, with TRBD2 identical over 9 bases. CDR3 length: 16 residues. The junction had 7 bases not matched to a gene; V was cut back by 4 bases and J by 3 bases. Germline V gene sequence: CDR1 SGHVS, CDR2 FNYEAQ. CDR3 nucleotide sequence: TGTGCCAGCAGCTACTCGGGACTAGCCCTCTACAATGAGCAGTTCTTC. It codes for CASSYSGLALYNEQFF.

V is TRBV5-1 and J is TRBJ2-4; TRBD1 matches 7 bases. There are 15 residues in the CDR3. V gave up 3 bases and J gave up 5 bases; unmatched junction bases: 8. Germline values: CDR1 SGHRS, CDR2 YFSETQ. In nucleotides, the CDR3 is TGCGCCAGCAGCTACACAGGGGCCTCCGAAAACATTCAGTACTTC. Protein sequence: CASSYTGASENIQYF.

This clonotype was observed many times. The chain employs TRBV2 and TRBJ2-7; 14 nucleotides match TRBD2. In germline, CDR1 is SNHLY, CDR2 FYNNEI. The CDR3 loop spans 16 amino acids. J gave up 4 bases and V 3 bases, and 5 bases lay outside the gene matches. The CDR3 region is CASSDRTSGRRYEQYF. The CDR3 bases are TGTGCCAGCAGTGATAGGACTAGCGGGAGGCGGTACGAGCAGTACTTC.

CDR3 loop: CASNRGGESTDTQYF. Written as DNA, the CDR3 is TGTGCCAGTAATCGGGGCGGGGAAAGCACAGATACGCAGTATTTT. The chain joins TRBV19 to TRBJ2-3, with D maybe TRBD2 (6 bases). The ends were cut back, 7 bases at V and 0 bases at J, with 14 bases in the middle. The CDR3 totals 15 residues. From germline, CDR1 is LNHDA and CDR2 SQIVND (reference sequence).

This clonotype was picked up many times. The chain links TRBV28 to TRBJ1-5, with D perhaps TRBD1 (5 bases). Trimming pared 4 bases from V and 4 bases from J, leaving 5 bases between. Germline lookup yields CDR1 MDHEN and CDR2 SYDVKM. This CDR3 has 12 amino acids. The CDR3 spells CASSWGNQPQHF. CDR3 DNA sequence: TGTGCCAGCAGTTGGGGGAATCAGCCCCAGCATTTT.

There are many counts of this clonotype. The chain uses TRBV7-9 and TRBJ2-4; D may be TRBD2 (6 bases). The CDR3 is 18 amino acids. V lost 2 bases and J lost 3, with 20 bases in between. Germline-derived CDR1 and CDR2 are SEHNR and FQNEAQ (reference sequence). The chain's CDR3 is CASSLQVVGSGLKNIQYF. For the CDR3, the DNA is TGTGCCAGCAGCTTACAGGTTGTTGGTAGCGGTCTCAAAAACATTCAGTACTTC.

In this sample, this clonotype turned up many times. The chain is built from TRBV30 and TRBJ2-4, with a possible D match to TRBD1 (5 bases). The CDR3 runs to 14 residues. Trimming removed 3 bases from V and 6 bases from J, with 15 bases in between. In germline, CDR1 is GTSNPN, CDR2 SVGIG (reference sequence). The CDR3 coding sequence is TGTGCCTGGAGCCTTAGGGGTCGATTAAACATTCAGTACTTC. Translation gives CAWSLRGRLNIQYF. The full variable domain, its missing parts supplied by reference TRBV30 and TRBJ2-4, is SQTIHQWPATLVQPVGSPLSLECTVEGTSNPNLYWYRQAAGRGLQLLFYSVGIGQISSEVPQNLSASRPQDRQFILSSKKLLLSDSGFYLCAWSLRGRLNIQYFGAGTRLSVL.

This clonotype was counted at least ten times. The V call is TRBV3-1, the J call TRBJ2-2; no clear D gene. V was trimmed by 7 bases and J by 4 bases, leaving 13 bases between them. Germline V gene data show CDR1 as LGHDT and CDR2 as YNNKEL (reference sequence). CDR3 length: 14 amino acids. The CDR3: CASIPRGSTGELFF. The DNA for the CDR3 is TGTGCCAGCATCCCTCGCGGTTCCACCGGGGAGCTGTTTTTT.

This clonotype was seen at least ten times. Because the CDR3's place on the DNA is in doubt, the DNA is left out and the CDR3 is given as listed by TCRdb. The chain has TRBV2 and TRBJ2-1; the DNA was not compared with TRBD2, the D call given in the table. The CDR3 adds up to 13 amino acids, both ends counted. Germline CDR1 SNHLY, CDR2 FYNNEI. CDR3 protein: CASSEVGSGSGFF.

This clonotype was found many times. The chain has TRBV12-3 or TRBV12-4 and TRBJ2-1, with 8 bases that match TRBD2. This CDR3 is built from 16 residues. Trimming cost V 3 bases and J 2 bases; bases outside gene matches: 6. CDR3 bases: TGTGCCAGCAGTTTCGGGACGGGAGGGCCCTACAATGAGCAGTTCTTC. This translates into CASSFGTGGPYNEQFF.

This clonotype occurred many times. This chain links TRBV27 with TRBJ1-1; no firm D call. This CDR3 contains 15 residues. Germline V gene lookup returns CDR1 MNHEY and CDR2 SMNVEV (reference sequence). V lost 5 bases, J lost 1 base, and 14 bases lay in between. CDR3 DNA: TGTGCCAGCAGTCCCGGCGGGTTGCGGAACACTGAAGCTTTCTTT. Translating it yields CASSPGGLRNTEAFF.